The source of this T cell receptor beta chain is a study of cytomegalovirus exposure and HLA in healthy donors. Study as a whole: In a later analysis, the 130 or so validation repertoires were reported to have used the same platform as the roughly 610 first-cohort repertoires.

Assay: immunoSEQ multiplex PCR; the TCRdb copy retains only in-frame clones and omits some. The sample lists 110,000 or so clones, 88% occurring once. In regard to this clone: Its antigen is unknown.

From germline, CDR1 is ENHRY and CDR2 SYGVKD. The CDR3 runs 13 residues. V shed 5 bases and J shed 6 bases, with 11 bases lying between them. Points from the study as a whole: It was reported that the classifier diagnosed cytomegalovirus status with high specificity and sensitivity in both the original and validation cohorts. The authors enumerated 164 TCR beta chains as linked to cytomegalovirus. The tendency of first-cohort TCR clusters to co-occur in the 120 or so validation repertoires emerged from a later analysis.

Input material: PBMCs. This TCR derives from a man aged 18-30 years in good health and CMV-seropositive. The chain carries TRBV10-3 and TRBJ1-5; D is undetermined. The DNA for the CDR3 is TGTGCCATCAGTCGAGAGAGGCCTCAGCCCCAGCATTTT. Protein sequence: CAISRERPQPQHF.